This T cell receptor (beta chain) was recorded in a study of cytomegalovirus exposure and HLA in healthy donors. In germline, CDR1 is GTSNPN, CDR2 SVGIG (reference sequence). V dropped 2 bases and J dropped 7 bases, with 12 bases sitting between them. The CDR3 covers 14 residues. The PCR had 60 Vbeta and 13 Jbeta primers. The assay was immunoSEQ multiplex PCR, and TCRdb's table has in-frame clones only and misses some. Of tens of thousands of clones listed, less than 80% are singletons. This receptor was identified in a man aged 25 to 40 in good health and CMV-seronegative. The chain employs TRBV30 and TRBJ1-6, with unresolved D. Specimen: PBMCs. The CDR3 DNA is TGTGCCTGGAGTCACCAGACGGGGAATTCACCCCTCCACTTT. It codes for CAWSHQTGNSPLHF.